This record looks at one TCR beta chain sequence and its context. Antigen: not known. PCR used 60 Vbeta primers and 13 Jbeta primers. Clones were sequenced by immunoSEQ multiplex PCR, and TCRdb holds only the in-frame ones, with some missing. The sample records about 230,000 clones, approximately 90% being singletons. The data are from a study of cytomegalovirus exposure and HLA in healthy donors. As for the study in general: Unique TCRs from HLA-typed donors, 80 million to 90 million of them, were held in an early data release. The Caucasian-associated ancestry cluster contained about 80% of the roughly 370 genotyped donors. The study's findings and limits: Sequencing depth across donors, presence/absence analyses assumed, was roughly uniform.

This CDR3 comprises 16 residues. The germline V gene encodes CDR1 WSHSY and CDR2 SAAADI. The germline V and J ends were trimmed by 6 bases and 8 bases, with 25 bases remaining between them. The material sequenced was PBMCs. The rearrangement uses TRBV10-2 and TRBJ1-1, with a weak D call TRBD1 (6 bases). The sequence was collected from a woman in her late teens or twenties in good health and CMV-seronegative. CDR3: CASRTKNPGGASEAFF. CDR3 coding DNA: TGCGCCAGCAGAACCAAAAATCCGGGGGGGGCCTCGGAAGCTTTCTTT.